This section outlines one T cell receptor beta chain sequence together with its context. This specimen comes from a study of T cell responses to AZD1222 COVID-19 vaccine. Across the study: Investigators merged groups given second doses at roughly 4 or roughly 12 weeks.

Profiled with immunoSEQ multiplex PCR; TCRdb holds only in-frame clones, not every one. The sample includes approximately 120,000 clones, around 89% seen only once; the top ten take roughly 1.5%. Trimming stripped 1 base from V and 5 bases from J, with 0 bases between. The CDR3 runs 11 residues. This sequence was found in an adult in good health. This specimen was peripheral blood, taken on day 0 of AZD1222 vaccination. The chain links TRBV12-3 or TRBV12-4 to TRBJ1-3, with no clear D. The CDR3 DNA reads TGTGCCAGCAGTTTAGGAAACACCATATATTTT. Residues: CASSLGNTIYF.